These 30 T cell receptor beta chains were all obtained from the same sample, sequenced in a study of hypomethylating agent response in myelodysplastic syndrome. The table came from immunoSEQ multiplex PCR; TCRdb's copy has only in-frame clones and leaves some out. The data show about 10,000 clones, 75% to 85% seen once. Sequenced material: bone marrow, taken before or after starting hypomethylating agent treatment for myelodysplastic syndrome (not recorded which). These receptors were taken from a human donor with myelodysplastic syndrome.

The chain couples TRBV9 to TRBJ2-7; D is undetermined. This CDR3 comprises 16 residues. V gave up 2 bases and J gave up 2 bases, with 17 bases separating them. In germline, CDR1 is SGDLS, CDR2 YYNGEE. The CDR3 loop reads CASSVTSDASPYEQYF. CDR3 bases: TGTGCCAGCAGCGTCACCTCAGATGCAAGCCCCTACGAGCAGTACTTC.

The chain couples TRBV10-3 to TRBJ2-7; 9 bases are shared with TRBD1. The CDR3 is 13 amino acids. The V gene's germline CDR1 is ENHRY and CDR2 SYGVKD. The V segment lost 8 bases and the J segment 1 base; nucleotides outside the gene matches: 3. The CDR3 DNA reads TGTGCCATCGGGACAGGGCGGTCCTACGAGCAGTACTTC. Translating gives CAIGTGRSYEQYF.

The gene calls are TRBV7-6 and TRBJ2-3; the match to TRBD2 covers 15 bases. There are 20 residues in the CDR3. The germline gives CDR1 SGHVS, CDR2 FNYEAQ. Trimming at V came to 5 bases and at J to 1 base, leaving 13 bases not matched to a gene. The CDR3 loop is CASSLPIGLAGGPGTDTQYF. Here the CDR3 DNA reads TGTGCCAGCAGCCTCCCTATCGGACTAGCGGGGGGGCCTGGCACAGATACGCAGTATTTT.

The V and J genes are TRBV4-1 and TRBJ2-1; possible D gene TRBD1, 6 bases. The germline V gene has CDR1 MGHRA and CDR2 YSYEKL. Trimming cost V 0 bases and J 2 bases, with 11 bases left between them. There are 16 residues in the CDR3. The CDR3 coding sequence is TGCGCCAGCAGCCAAGATAAGGGGGACCCCTACAATGAGCAGTTCTTC. Residues: CASSQDKGDPYNEQFF.

The rearrangement uses TRBV6-1 and TRBJ2-2, with a possible D match to TRBD1 (6 bases). V was clipped by 3 bases and J by 5 bases, with 13 bases between them. The CDR3 spans 15 residues. Germline CDR1 MNHNS, CDR2 SASEGT. CDR3 amino acids: CASSESHRETGELFF. The CDR3 DNA sequence: TGTGCCAGCAGTGAGAGTCACAGGGAAACCGGGGAGCTGTTTTTT.

The rearrangement links TRBV2 to TRBJ1-2; D is unclear. Germline loops: CDR1 SNHLY, CDR2 FYNNEI. V lost 0 bases and J lost 2, with 7 bases in between. CDR3 length equals 14 residues. CDR3 sequence (DNA): TGTGCCAGCAGTGAAGCTGCCAGAAACTATGGCTACACCTTC. It specifies CASSEAARNYGYTF.

The rearrangement uses TRBV6-1 and TRBJ2-7; no clear D gene. Trimming removed 1 base at V and 2 bases at J, with 9 bases between. The CDR3 consists of 14 residues. Germline CDR1 MNHNS, CDR2 SASEGT. CDR3 nucleotide sequence: TGTGCCAGCAGTGAAGTAATAGGGCCCTACGAGCAGTACTTC. This gives the protein CASSEVIGPYEQYF.

The chain has TRBV7-9 and TRBJ2-5; tentative D call: TRBD2 (6 bases). Trimming shortened V by 0 bases and J by 9 bases, and 20 bases separated the two germline ends. Per the germline V gene, CDR1 is SEHNR and CDR2 is FQNEAQ (reference sequence). CDR3 size: 16 residues. The CDR3 DNA follows: TGTGCCAGCAGCTTAGCGGGGGGAGACCGTCCGCGGGCCCAGTACTTC. It codes for CASSLAGGDRPRAQYF.

The chain uses TRBV27 and TRBJ1-1, with a possible D match to TRBD1 (6 bases). CDR1 is MNHEY, CDR2 SMNVEV, per germline (reference sequence). V shed 3 bases and J shed 3 bases, with 23 bases lying between them. This CDR3 spans 18 amino acids. This chain's CDR3 is CASSFGVPGQGWDTEAFF. The CDR3 coding sequence is TGTGCCAGCAGTTTTGGGGTCCCGGGACAAGGCTGGGACACTGAAGCTTTCTTT.

This chain connects TRBV6-1 to TRBJ1-1, with 10 positions matching TRBD1. This CDR3 comprises 13 residues. Trimming cost V 4 bases and J 6 bases; bases outside gene matches: 2. CDR1 MNHNS and CDR2 SASEGT come from the germline V gene. CDR3 residues: CASSATGGPEAFF. The CDR3 DNA reads as TGTGCCAGCAGTGCGACAGGGGGCCCTGAAGCTTTCTTT.

This clone came up once. The chain employs TRBV11-2 and TRBJ1-3; 7 positions match TRBD1. There are 15 residues in the CDR3. The V and J ends lost 5 bases and 3 bases, in that order; junction bases with no gene match: 7. Germline V gene sequence: CDR1 SGHAT, CDR2 FQNNGV. The CDR3 DNA follows: TGTGCCAGCAGCCCACCCAGGGGGTATGGAAACACCATATATTTT. It yields the protein CASSPPRGYGNTIYF.

The chain employs TRBV9 and TRBJ2-7, with D perhaps matching TRBD1 (5 bases). This CDR3 contains 14 residues. CDR1 SGDLS and CDR2 YYNGEE come from the germline V gene. V was clipped by 0 bases and J by 4 bases, with 11 bases between them. DNA for the CDR3: TGTGCCAGCAGCGTAGCTTCAGGGATGTACGAGCAGTACTTC. As protein: CASSVASGMYEQYF.

The chain joins TRBV11-3 to TRBJ2-1; no reliable D call. CDR1 and CDR2 from the germline V gene are SGHNT and YENEEA. The CDR3 has 15 residues. V lost 1 base, J lost 0 bases, and 7 bases lay in between. This CDR3 is CASSLGHFSYNEQFF. As DNA, the CDR3 is TGTGCCAGCAGCTTAGGACATTTCTCCTACAATGAGCAGTTCTTC.

The rearrangement links TRBV5-1 to TRBJ1-1; 9 bases match TRBD1. Per germline, CDR1 SGHRS and CDR2 YFSETQ. Trimming cost V 4 bases and J 0 bases; bases outside gene matches: 1. The CDR3 is 14 residues long. The CDR3 reads CASSGTGLNTEAFF. DNA of the CDR3: TGCGCCAGCAGCGGGACAGGGCTGAACACTGAAGCTTTCTTT.

The rearrangement joins TRBV5-4 to TRBJ2-2, with D maybe TRBD2 (6 bases). Trimming shortened V by 1 base and J by 6 bases, and 16 bases separated the two germline ends. Germline CDR1 is SGHNT and CDR2 is YYREEE (reference sequence). The length of the CDR3 is 16 residues. CDR3 loop: CASSLSIRAGSGELFF. CDR3 in DNA: TGTGCCAGCAGCTTGAGTATCAGGGCGGGATCCGGGGAGCTGTTTTTT.

The rearrangement uses TRBV5-6 and TRBJ2-7; 7 bases fit TRBD2. J was trimmed by 5 bases and V by 4 bases; bases with no gene match: 12. Germline V gene data show CDR1 as SGHDT and CDR2 as YYEEEE. This CDR3 region has 15 residues. The CDR3 loop is CASSPQGRETHEQYF. Here the CDR3 DNA reads TGTGCCAGCAGCCCTCAAGGGCGGGAGACCCACGAGCAGTACTTC.

The rearrangement links TRBV5-1 to TRBJ2-7; the match to TRBD2 covers 11 bases. Germline V gene data show CDR1 as SGHRS and CDR2 as YFSETQ. J lost 6 bases, V lost 3 bases, and 8 bases had no gene match. This CDR3 region has 15 residues. The CDR3 region has the DNA TGCGCCAGCAGCTCCCGGACTAGCGGGTTGTCCGAGCAGTACTTC. Protein product: CASSSRTSGLSEQYF.

This chain uses TRBV2 with TRBJ1-2, with 8 nucleotides matching TRBD1. Germline trimming cut 6 bases from V and 5 bases from J; bases unmatched to any gene: 8. This CDR3 is built from 14 residues. The V gene's germline CDR1 is SNHLY and CDR2 FYNNEI. CDR3 DNA: TGTGCCAGCAGAGGACAGGGAACGGGGTATGGCTACACCTTC. Translated: CASRGQGTGYGYTF.

The chain links TRBV19 to TRBJ1-3; 7 bases line up with TRBD1. V was clipped by 5 bases and J by 2 bases; unmatched bases: 6. Germline V gene lookup returns CDR1 LNHDA and CDR2 SQIVND (reference sequence). The CDR3 loop spans 15 amino acids. This CDR3 is CASSPGTAPGNTIYF. The CDR3 coding sequence is TGTGCCAGTAGTCCCGGGACAGCACCTGGAAACACCATATATTTT.

The chain couples TRBV10-3 to TRBJ2-4; D call uncertain. CDR3 length: 16 residues. The germline gives CDR1 ENHRY, CDR2 SYGVKD. V was cut by 2 bases and J by 2 bases, with 13 bases left in between. The CDR3 DNA sequence: TGTGCCATCAGTGAGAGGCAGCTGGGGACCAAAAACATTCAGTACTTC. Protein sequence: CAISERQLGTKNIQYF.

The chain recombines TRBV27 with TRBJ1-5; 11 bases agree with TRBD1. Per the germline V gene, CDR1 is MNHEY and CDR2 is SMNVEV (reference sequence). The CDR3 has 14 amino acids. The J segment lost 9 bases and the V segment lost 0 bases, leaving 1 base of the junction unmatched. The CDR3 protein is CASSLSGTGGPQHF. The CDR3 nucleotides are TGTGCCAGCAGTTTATCGGGGACAGGGGGGCCCCAGCATTTT.

The chain recombines TRBV7-9 with TRBJ2-1; no definite D call. CDR3 length: 14 amino acids. Trimming took off 0 bases at V and 5 bases at J, with 8 bases between the two ends. Germline V gene lookup returns CDR1 SEHNR and CDR2 FQNEAQ (reference sequence). As DNA, the CDR3 is TGTGCCAGCAGCTTAGCAGCAGGAGACAATGAGCAGTTCTTC. This sequence encodes CASSLAAGDNEQFF. The full variable domain, in which reference TRBV7-9 and TRBJ2-1 provide the parts outside the CDR3, is DTGVSQNPRHKITKRGQNVTFRCDPISEHNRLYWYRQTLGQGPEFLTYFQNEAQLEKSRLLSDRFSAERPKGSFSTLEIQRTEQGDSAMYLCASSLAAGDNEQFFGPGTRLTVL.

The chain couples TRBV2 to TRBJ2-7, with a weak D call TRBD1 (6 bases). The ends were cut back, 4 bases at V and 5 bases at J, with 15 bases in the middle. The CDR3 length is 14 residues. CDR1 SNHLY and CDR2 FYNNEI come from the germline V gene. The CDR3 region is CASSGPTGLNEQYF. CDR3 coding DNA: TGTGCCAGCAGTGGGCCAACAGGGCTCAACGAGCAGTACTTC.

The chain recombines TRBV5-1 with TRBJ1-1; D gene uncertain. Trimming pared 4 bases from V and 0 bases from J, leaving 10 bases between. The CDR3 covers 14 residues. CDR1 and CDR2 from the germline V gene are SGHRS and YFSETQ. CDR3 loop: CASSLEGLNTEAFF. The CDR3 bases are TGCGCCAGCAGCCTCGAAGGGCTGAACACTGAAGCTTTCTTT.

The chain links TRBV27 to TRBJ2-7; D unclear. This CDR3 spans 15 amino acids. The germline CDR1 and CDR2 sequences are MNHEY and SMNVEV (reference sequence). The germline V and J ends were trimmed by 2 bases and 6 bases, with 17 bases remaining between them. CDR3 region: CASSLGAGGSTEQYF. The DNA of the CDR3 is TGTGCCAGCAGTTTAGGAGCCGGCGGCTCTACCGAGCAGTACTTC.

The rearrangement joins TRBV10-2 to TRBJ2-3; 7 nucleotides align to TRBD2. The germline V gene has CDR1 WSHSY and CDR2 SAAADI. This CDR3 region has 15 residues. V was pared by 4 bases and J by 3 bases, with 7 bases of the junction left unmatched. CDR3 DNA sequence: TGCGCCAGCAGTGTGGGGGGAGGGAGAACAGATACGCAGTATTTT. It yields the protein CASSVGGGRTDTQYF.

The chain uses TRBV5-8 and TRBJ1-5; no clear D. The germline V gene has CDR1 SGHTS and CDR2 YDEGEE. Trimming stripped 2 bases from V and 3 bases from J, with 12 bases between. This CDR3 has 15 residues. CDR3 in amino acids: CASSFSWAVNQPQHF. In DNA form, the CDR3 reads TGTGCCAGCAGCTTTAGCTGGGCGGTCAATCAGCCCCAGCATTTT.

The chain combines TRBV4-2 with TRBJ2-5; D is unresolved. The V end lost 0 bases, the J end lost 1 base, and 12 bases lay between the germline ends. Germline CDR1 is LGHNA and CDR2 is YNFKEQ. The CDR3 sequence is 16 residues long. CDR3 in DNA: TGTGCCAGCAGCCAAGATAGTGGGCAGTCCCAAGAGACCCAGTACTTC. Residues: CASSQDSGQSQETQYF.

V usage is TRBV4-1 and J usage is TRBJ2-3; 11 nucleotides match TRBD2. Germline CDR1 is MGHRA and CDR2 is YSYEKL. V was pared by 2 bases and J by 7 bases, with 8 bases of the junction left unmatched. The CDR3 totals 16 residues. The CDR3 DNA reads TGCGCCAGCAGCCAATTAACTAGCGGGGGTACGCATACGCAGTATTTT. Its translation: CASSQLTSGGTHTQYF.

The chain joins TRBV10-3 to TRBJ1-1; no clear D gene. CDR3 length equals 12 residues. Trimming removed 4 bases from V and 5 bases from J, with 8 bases in between. Germline CDR1 is ENHRY and CDR2 is SYGVKD. CDR3 DNA sequence: TGTGCCATCAGTGGGTTGGATACTGAAGCTTTCTTT. Amino acid sequence: CAISGLDTEAFF.